Listed here are 2 T cell receptor beta chains from one sample, sequenced in a study of blood T cell repertoires in COVID-19. TCRdb keeps only in-frame clones here, not all; method: immunoSEQ multiplex PCR. Among 65,000 to 90,000 clones listed, around 91% were seen once. The sample consisted of peripheral blood. The receptors here all came from a human donor in a cohort sampled during active COVID-19.

The V call is TRBV5-1, the J call TRBJ2-5; D is undetermined. The CDR3 spans 14 residues. V lost 0 bases, J lost 1 base, and 7 bases lay in between. Germline CDR1 reads SGHRS; CDR2 reads YFSETQ. This CDR3 reads CASSLGPSQETQYF. The DNA of the CDR3 is TGCGCCAGCAGCTTGGGGCCCTCCCAAGAGACCCAGTACTTC.

The J gene is TRBJ2-2, the V gene TRBV5-5, with D perhaps TRBD2 (5 bases). V lost 2 bases, J lost 1 base, and 12 bases lay in between. CDR3 length: 16 residues. Per germline, CDR1 SGHKS and CDR2 YYEKEE (reference sequence). For the CDR3, the DNA is TGTGCCAGCAGCTTAGTAATAGGGAGGAACACCGGGGAGCTGTTTTTT. Amino acids: CASSLVIGRNTGELFF. Based on the CDR3 plus reference TRBV5-5 and TRBJ2-2, the full variable domain is DAGVTQSPTHLIKTRGQQVTLRCSPISGHKSVSWYQQVLGQGPQFIFQYYEKEERGRGNFPDRFSARQFPNYSSELNVNALLLGDSALYLCASSLVIGRNTGELFFGEGSRLTVL.